The 5 T cell receptor beta chains below come from one sample, sequenced in a study of identical twins. One entry per CDR3 protein results from TCRdb running MiXCR on the 5' RACE reads. The sample has about 720,000 distinct CDR3 sequences, about 18% seen once. The data were also submitted as part of a second study, on T cells expressing NK-cell markers.

The sequencing input was PBMCs. The source of these receptors is a woman aged 18-35 years in good health.

The rearrangement joins TRBV25-1 to TRBJ2-1; D might be TRBD1 or TRBD2, each matching 5 bases. V was trimmed by 3 bases and J by 7 bases, leaving 10 bases between them. The CDR3 sequence is 13 residues long. CDR1 MGHDK and CDR2 SYGVNS come from the germline V gene. The CDR3 bases are TGTGCCAGCAGTGACTGGGGGAGTAATGAGCAGTTCTTC. This translates into CASSDWGSNEQFF.

V usage is TRBV9 and J usage is TRBJ2-1, with unresolved D. From germline, CDR1 is SGDLS and CDR2 YYNGEE. The germline V and J ends were trimmed by 7 bases and 5 bases, with 13 bases remaining between them. CDR3 length: 13 residues. DNA of the CDR3: TGTGCCAGCGGCACCGGACCCGACAATGAGCAGTTCTTC. Protein sequence: CASGTGPDNEQFF.

Ten or more counts support this clonotype. The chain carries TRBV11-2 and TRBJ1-4; D is undetermined. CDR3 length: 13 amino acids. V shed 2 bases and J shed 6 bases, with 7 bases lying between them. Germline loops: CDR1 SGHAT, CDR2 FQNNGV. The CDR3 sequence: CASSLFGDEKLFF. In nucleotides, the CDR3 is TGTGCCAGCAGCTTATTCGGGGATGAAAAACTGTTTTTT.

This clonotype was seen only a few times. This chain joins TRBV29-1 and TRBJ2-2; D may correspond to TRBD1 or TRBD2 (5 bases each). The germline CDR1 and CDR2 sequences are SQVTM and ANQGSEA. This CDR3 contains 14 residues. Trimming stripped 4 bases from V and 7 bases from J, with 16 bases between. This CDR3 reads CSVARDVDIGELFF. The CDR3 DNA sequence: TGCAGCGTTGCACGGGACGTCGACATCGGGGAGCTGTTTTTT.

This clonotype has only a few counts. The chain carries TRBV11-2 and TRBJ2-1; no clear D gene. Deletions cut 5 bases from V and 8 bases from J, with 10 bases between. CDR1 and CDR2 from the germline V gene are SGHAT and FQNNGV. The CDR3 is 12 amino acids. The CDR3 nucleotides are TGTGCCAGCAGCCCGACTTGGCATGAGCAGTTCTTC. Translation gives CASSPTWHEQFF.